This T cell receptor beta chain was retrieved from a study of T cells in Graves' hyperthyroidism and ophthalmopathy. From germline, CDR1 is SNHLY and CDR2 FYNNEI. CDR3 length: 13 amino acids. Deletions cut 2 bases from V and 6 bases from J, with 10 bases between. Not enrolled were patients with uncontrolled infection, other autoimmune disease, pregnancy or lactation. Points from the study as a whole: Progression to ophthalmopathy was predicted a median of approximately 6.4 months early. Blood also showed most of the thyroid clonotypes that were expanded above 0.001.

Amplified TCR beta CDR3 regions derived from RNA transcripts. A set of HTBI primers served as the primers for a first-round RT-PCR of the TCR CDR3. TCRdb independently ran MiXCR on the multiplex PCR reads; one entry per CDR3 protein. The sample contains around 200,000 distinct CDR3 sequences, more than 15% of which appear only once. This clonotype was picked up many times. The antigen is not known. This sequence was found in a woman between 45 and 65 years old with Graves' hyperthyroidism. The source material was blood. The chain recombines TRBV2 with TRBJ1-2; D not resolved. The CDR3 sequence: CASSESGGNGYTF. The CDR3 DNA sequence: TGTGCCAGCAGTGAATCGGGAGGGAATGGCTACACCTTC.